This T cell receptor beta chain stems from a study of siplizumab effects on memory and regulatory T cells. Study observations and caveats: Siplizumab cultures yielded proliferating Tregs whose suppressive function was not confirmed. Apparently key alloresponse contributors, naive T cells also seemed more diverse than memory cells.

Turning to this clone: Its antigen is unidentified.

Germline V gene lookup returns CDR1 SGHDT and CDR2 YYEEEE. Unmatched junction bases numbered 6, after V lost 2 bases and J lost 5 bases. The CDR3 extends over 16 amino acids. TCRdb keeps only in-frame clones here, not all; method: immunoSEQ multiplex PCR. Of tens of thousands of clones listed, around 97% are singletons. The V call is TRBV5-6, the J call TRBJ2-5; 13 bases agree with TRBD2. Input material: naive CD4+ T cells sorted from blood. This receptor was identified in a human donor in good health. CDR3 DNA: TGTGCCAGCAGCTTTACTAGCGGGGGGGCCAGGGAGACCCAGTACTTC. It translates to CASSFTSGGARETQYF.